A selection of T cell receptor beta chains follows, all from one sample in a study of CD8 T cells in ankylosing spondylitis. TCRdb independently ran MiXCR on the 5' RACE reads; one entry per CDR3 protein. The sample yields about 330,000 distinct CDR3 sequences, approximately 8.2% seen once. Sequenced: blood, either unsorted or a sorted T cell fraction (not recorded which). The receptor source for this set is a male donor with ankylosing spondylitis. CDR3s include the opening cysteine and the closing phenylalanine or tryptophan. Each record gives: D gene, J gene, V gene, clone size, CDR3 DNA, CDR3 protein. D genes are given only for firm matches. For some rows the clone size is stated as once, few or many, or as a class when expanded; others skip it.

D: NA; J: TRBJ1-6; V: TRBV7-2; size: NA; DNA: TGTGCCAGCAGCGTGTACAGCTCCTATAATTCACCCCTCCACTTT; CDR3: CASSVYSSYNSPLHF
D: NA; J: TRBJ2-2; V: TRBV27; size: few; DNA: TGTGCCAGCAGTTTTGGGGGTGTCGGGGAGCTGTTTTTT; CDR3: CASSFGGVGELFF
D: NA; J: TRBJ2-2; V: TRBV5-1; size: NA; DNA: TGCGCCAGCAGCTTGGTCGAGAACACCGGGGAGCTGTTTTTT; CDR3: CASSLVENTGELFF
D: NA; J: TRBJ2-7; V: TRBV28; size: few; DNA: TGTGCCAGTTACGGTCGGGGTTCCTACGAGCAGTACTTC; CDR3: CASYGRGSYEQYF
D: NA; J: TRBJ1-1; V: TRBV20-1; size: NA; DNA: TGCAGTGCTAGCCCGGGGGGGTACACTGAAGCTTTCTTT; CDR3: CSASPGGYTEAFF
D: NA; J: TRBJ2-5; V: TRBV6-5; size: few; DNA: TGTGCCAGCAGTTACTCCCGAACCCAAGAGACCCAGTACTTC; CDR3: CASSYSRTQETQYF
D: NA; J: TRBJ2-2; V: TRBV4-2; size: many; DNA: TGTGCCAGCAGCCAAGAGCCGAGAGGAAACACCGGGGAGCTGTTTTTT; CDR3: CASSQEPRGNTGELFF
D: NA; J: TRBJ2-4; V: TRBV28; size: NA; DNA: TGTGCCAGCAGTTGGCTAGCGAGCCTAGCCAAAAACATTCAGTACTTC; CDR3: CASSWLASLAKNIQYF
D: TRBD1; J: TRBJ1-6; V: TRBV3-1; size: few; DNA: TGTGCCAGCAGTGAAGATCGGACAGGGACTCGTTCACCCCTCCACTTT; CDR3: CASSEDRTGTRSPLHF
D: NA; J: TRBJ2-3; V: TRBV4-1; size: NA; DNA: TGCGCCAGCAGCCACGGGGCCTTCACGCAGTATTTT; CDR3: CASSHGAFTQYF
D: TRBD2; J: TRBJ2-3; V: TRBV9; size: NA; DNA: TGTGCCAGCAGCGTAGCCAGCGGGAGGGCCCGAGATACGCAGTATTTT; CDR3: CASSVASGRARDTQYF
D: TRBD1; J: TRBJ2-4; V: TRBV4-1; size: few; DNA: TGCGCCAGCACCCTAGACCCAGGGGGAAACATTCAGTACTTC; CDR3: CASTLDPGGNIQYF
D: NA; J: TRBJ1-2; V: TRBV12-3/TRBV12-4; size: few; DNA: TGTGCCAGCAGTTTTGAGAGAAACTATGGCTACACCTTC; CDR3: CASSFERNYGYTF
D: TRBD2; J: TRBJ2-1; V: TRBV10-3; size: few; DNA: TGTGCCACCCGGGGAAATAGCGGGAGATATGAGCAGTTCTTC; CDR3: CATRGNSGRYEQFF
D: NA; J: TRBJ2-1; V: TRBV28; size: few; DNA: TGTGCCAGCAGTTTGGAGAGCTTCTATCATGAGCAGTTCTTC; CDR3: CASSLESFYHEQFF
D: NA; J: TRBJ2-1; V: TRBV9; size: few; DNA: TGTGCCAGCAGCGTAGTGGGGGCGGATGAGCAGTTCTTC; CDR3: CASSVVGADEQFF
D: TRBD2; J: TRBJ2-6; V: TRBV4-2; size: NA; DNA: TGTGCCAGCAGCCCCCAGGCGGGGGCTGGGGCCAACGTCCTGACTTTC; CDR3: CASSPQAGAGANVLTF
D: NA; J: TRBJ1-5; V: TRBV18; size: many; DNA: TGTGCCAGCTCACCAAGAGGGAGCCAAGGTCAGCCCCAGCATTTT; CDR3: CASSPRGSQGQPQHF
D: NA; J: TRBJ2-4; V: TRBV7-2; size: many; DNA: TGTGCCAGCAGCTCGCTGGGGAACATTCAGTACTTC; CDR3: CASSSLGNIQYF
D: NA; J: TRBJ1-1; V: TRBV10-3; size: many; DNA: TGTGCCATCAGTGAATTGAACACTGAAGCTTTCTTT; CDR3: CAISELNTEAFF
D: NA; J: TRBJ2-7; V: TRBV28; size: many; DNA: TGTGCCAGCGCTGCGGATCTCTACGAGCAGTACTTC; CDR3: CASAADLYEQYF
D: TRBD1; J: TRBJ1-5; V: TRBV4-1; size: few; DNA: TGCGCCAGCAGCCACACACAGGGGCCGTCTCAGCCCCAGCATTTT; CDR3: CASSHTQGPSQPQHF
D: TRBD2; J: TRBJ2-2; V: TRBV5-1; size: few; DNA: TGCGCCAGCAGCTACGGGAGGATCAACACCGGGGAGCTGTTTTTT; CDR3: CASSYGRINTGELFF
D: TRBD2; J: TRBJ2-1; V: TRBV7-8; size: NA; DNA: TGTGCCAGCAGCTTAACACTAGCGGGAGGGCCACAGGATGAGCAGTTCTTC; CDR3: CASSLTLAGGPQDEQFF
D: TRBD1; J: TRBJ1-5; V: TRBV20-1; size: few; DNA: TGCAGTGCTGTTGTTCAGGGGGGTCAGCCCCAGCATTTT; CDR3: CSAVVQGGQPQHF
D: NA; J: TRBJ1-2; V: TRBV29-1; size: many; DNA: TGCAGCGTTCAGGCAGACTATGGCTACACCTTC; CDR3: CSVQADYGYTF
D: NA; J: TRBJ2-1; V: TRBV28; size: many; DNA: TGTGCCAGCCTCTTACACCCACGTACCTACAATGAGCAGTTCTTC; CDR3: CASLLHPRTYNEQFF
D: NA; J: TRBJ1-3; V: TRBV7-6; size: NA; DNA: TGTGCCAGCACGACCTGGGGCTCTGGAAACACCATATATTTT; CDR3: CASTTWGSGNTIYF
D: NA; J: TRBJ1-2; V: TRBV3-1; size: NA; DNA: TGTGCCACCGGGACCGAGCATGGCTACACCTTC; CDR3: CATGTEHGYTF
D: TRBD1; J: TRBJ1-2; V: TRBV2; size: few; DNA: TGTGCCAGCAGTGAATGGGGCAGGGGGACGGATGGCTACACCTTC; CDR3: CASSEWGRGTDGYTF
D: NA; J: TRBJ1-3; V: TRBV11-1; size: few; DNA: TGTGCCAGCAGCCGAGCCCGTGGGCAGCTCAGTTGGGGAAACACCATATATTTT; CDR3: CASSRARGQLSWGNTIYF
D: TRBD2; J: TRBJ2-1; V: TRBV10-2; size: NA; DNA: TGCGCCAGCGGGCCTAGCGGGAATAATGAGCAGTTCTTC; CDR3: CASGPSGNNEQFF
D: NA; J: TRBJ2-5; V: TRBV27; size: few; DNA: TGTGCCAGCAAGTGGGATGCTTATAAAGAGACCCAGTACTTC; CDR3: CASKWDAYKETQYF
D: TRBD2; J: TRBJ2-1; V: TRBV5-6; size: many; DNA: TGTGCCAGCAGCTTTGGACTAGCCCGCGAGCAGTTCTTC; CDR3: CASSFGLAREQFF
D: NA; J: TRBJ1-3; V: TRBV9; size: many; DNA: TGTGCCAGCAGCCCCCAATCGAGTGGAAACACCATATATTTT; CDR3: CASSPQSSGNTIYF
D: NA; J: TRBJ2-7; V: TRBV12-3/TRBV12-4; size: few; DNA: TGTGCCAGCCGCATGTGGAACCGGTACGAGCAGTACTTC; CDR3: CASRMWNRYEQYF
D: NA; J: TRBJ1-6; V: TRBV4-2; size: NA; DNA: TGTGCCAGCAGCCAAAGTAATTCACCCCTCCACTTT; CDR3: CASSQSNSPLHF
D: NA; J: TRBJ1-5; V: TRBV29-1; size: many; DNA: TGCAGTATTAGTGCGGGTGTGAATCAGCCCCAGCATTTT; CDR3: CSISAGVNQPQHF
D: NA; J: TRBJ2-7; V: TRBV29-1; size: few; DNA: TGCAGCGGGGGCCCCAGCGACGAGCAGTACTTC; CDR3: CSGGPSDEQYF
D: TRBD1; J: TRBJ2-7; V: TRBV28; size: many; DNA: TGTGCCAGCAGTTGGACAGGGAGTGGTTCCTACGAGCAGTACTTC; CDR3: CASSWTGSGSYEQYF
D: NA; J: TRBJ1-2; V: TRBV6-1; size: NA; DNA: TGTGCCAGCATTCGGGGCAGGTTAAGAGGCTACACCTTC; CDR3: CASIRGRLRGYTF
D: TRBD1; J: TRBJ1-2; V: TRBV15; size: NA; DNA: TGTGCCACCCCTGCGCCAGGGGGCATAGATGGCTACACCTTC; CDR3: CATPAPGGIDGYTF
D: NA; J: TRBJ2-7; V: TRBV12-3/TRBV12-4; size: few; DNA: TGTGCCAGCGCCTGGGGGGCGGCTAGCTCCTACGAGCAGTACTTC; CDR3: CASAWGAASSYEQYF
D: NA; J: TRBJ2-1; V: TRBV7-9; size: many; DNA: TGTGCCAGCAGCTTCATATCCTACAATGAGCAGTTCTTC; CDR3: CASSFISYNEQFF
D: TRBD2; J: TRBJ2-1; V: TRBV7-3; size: NA; DNA: TGTGCCAGCAGCCAAGGCATAGCGGGGGAGCAGTTCTTC; CDR3: CASSQGIAGEQFF
D: NA; J: TRBJ1-4; V: TRBV20-1; size: few; DNA: TGCAGTACCGGACAAGGATTATCAACTAATGAAAAACTGTTTTTT; CDR3: CSTGQGLSTNEKLFF
D: TRBD2; J: TRBJ2-1; V: TRBV29-1; size: many; DNA: TGCAGCGTTGCGGGGACTAGCGGAGATTACAATGAGCAGTTCTTC; CDR3: CSVAGTSGDYNEQFF
D: NA; J: TRBJ1-1; V: TRBV10-3; size: many; DNA: TGTGCCATCAGTGAGTCCCGGCAGGGCCCCCAGAACACTGAAGCTTTCTTT; CDR3: CAISESRQGPQNTEAFF
D: TRBD2; J: TRBJ2-3; V: TRBV7-2; size: NA; DNA: TGTGCCAGCAGCTTAGGGCTAGCGGGAGGCAAAGATACGCAGTATTTT; CDR3: CASSLGLAGGKDTQYF
D: TRBD2; J: TRBJ2-5; V: TRBV29-1; size: few; DNA: TGCAGCGCAGCACTAGCGGGAGGAGAGACCCAGTACTTC; CDR3: CSAALAGGETQYF
D: TRBD2; J: TRBJ2-7; V: TRBV3-1; size: few; DNA: TGTGCCAGCAGACCTTGGCCGGGACTACCAGCGGGTAAATTCCCCGAGCAGTACTTC; CDR3: CASRPWPGLPAGKFPEQYF
D: NA; J: TRBJ2-1; V: TRBV28; size: NA; DNA: TGTGCCAGCAGTTTATTGGCGTGGGGGGCTAGCAATCCGATGGAGCAGTTCTTC; CDR3: CASSLLAWGASNPMEQFF
D: TRBD1; J: TRBJ2-2; V: TRBV28; size: many; DNA: TGTGCCACCAAGGAGCAGGGGGCTTCCGGGGAGCTGTTTTTT; CDR3: CATKEQGASGELFF
D: NA; J: TRBJ1-5; V: TRBV18; size: NA; DNA: TGTGCCAGCTCGCCGACCCGCAGCTACAATCAGCCCCAGCATTTT; CDR3: CASSPTRSYNQPQHF
D: NA; J: TRBJ2-6; V: TRBV2; size: NA; DNA: TGTGCCAGCAGCTCGTTGAATACTGGGGCCAACGTCCTGACTTTC; CDR3: CASSSLNTGANVLTF
D: TRBD1; J: TRBJ2-2; V: TRBV5-1; size: many; DNA: TGCGCCAGCAGGTCGGACAGGGCGATGTATCCGAACACCGGGGAGCTGTTTTTT; CDR3: CASRSDRAMYPNTGELFF